This entry lists 32 T cell receptor beta chains sequenced from one sample in a study of OX40 agonist ivuxolimab in advanced cancers. Assay used: immunoSEQ multiplex PCR; TCRdb lists only in-frame clones, some missing. The sample lists some 66,000 clones; around 85% were seen once. Here the sequenced sample was CD4+ or CD8+ T cells sorted from blood, taken in a trial of the OX40 agonist ivuxolimab. The receptors here all came from an adult with an advanced solid tumor such as melanoma, head and neck, liver or kidney cancer.

CDR3 DNA sequence: TGCGCCAGCAGCCAAGGGACTAGCGGGAGGGCCGGATATGAGCAGTTCTTC. It is translated as CASSQGTSGRAGYEQFF. The genes are TRBV4-3 and TRBJ2-1, with 15 bases aligning to TRBD2. V was clipped by 1 base and J by 8 bases; unmatched bases: 6. CDR1 and CDR2 from the germline V gene are LGHNA and YSLEER. CDR3 length: 17 residues.

The chain combines TRBV5-6 with TRBJ1-1; tentative D call: TRBD1 (6 bases). V dropped 3 bases and J dropped 10 bases, with 19 bases sitting between them. The CDR3 spans 14 residues. The V gene's germline CDR1 is SGHDT and CDR2 YYEEEE. The DNA for the CDR3 is TGTGCCAGCAGCTACCCCCCAGGGGCGGGTGGAGCTTTCTTT. Its protein is CASSYPPGAGGAFF.

V is TRBV28 and J is TRBJ1-2; no reliable D call. The CDR3 runs to 16 residues. Germline values: CDR1 MDHEN, CDR2 SYDVKM. Trimming took 5 bases from V and 5 from J, leaving 21 bases between them. The CDR3 nucleotides read TGTGCCAGCAGTCCCCGGACGCCTAACATGGATTATGGCTACACCTTC. Translated, it gives CASSPRTPNMDYGYTF.

This chain connects TRBV10-3 to TRBJ2-7; perhaps TRBD2 as D (6 bases). Germline values: CDR1 ENHRY, CDR2 SYGVKD. The CDR3 spans 11 residues. V lost 10 bases and J lost 4, with 11 bases in between. CDR3 sequence reads: CATKAGYEQYF. The CDR3 nucleotides read TGTGCCACCAAGGCGGGGTACGAGCAGTACTTC.

This clone was counted once. This chain connects TRBV6-5 to TRBJ2-6; no firm D call. The CDR3 is 15 residues long. V was pared by 8 bases and J by 0 bases, with 11 bases between. Germline V gene data show CDR1 as MNHEY and CDR2 as SVGAGI. The CDR3 loop reads CASAGSSSGANVLTF. The CDR3 DNA reads as TGTGCCAGCGCCGGCAGCAGCTCTGGGGCCAACGTCCTGACTTTC.

This clone showed up just once. The chain has TRBV21-1 and TRBJ1-2; TRBD1 is the table's D call and was not checked against the DNA. TRBV21-1 is a listed pseudogene. The CDR3 loop spans 16 amino acids. CDR3 nucleotides: TGTGCCAGCAGCAAAGTGGAAGGACAGGGCTCCTTCGGCTACACCTTC. As protein: CASSKVEGQGSFGYTF.

The chain combines TRBV11-2 with TRBJ2-5; perhaps TRBD2 as D (6 bases). Germline lookup yields CDR1 SGHAT and CDR2 FQNNGV. The V end was cut by 6 bases, the J end by 2 bases, with 13 bases between. This CDR3 comprises 14 residues. The CDR3 nucleotides are TGTGCCAGCAGTTTTAATGCGGGGCAAGAGACCCAGTACTTC. This codes for CASSFNAGQETQYF. Combining the CDR3 with reference TRBV11-2 and TRBJ2-5 gives the whole variable domain EAGVAQSPRYKIIEKRQSVAFWCNPISGHATLYWYQQILGQGPKLLIQFQNNGVVDDSQLPKDRFSAERLKGVDSTLKIQPAKLEDSAVYLCASSFNAGQETQYFGPGTRLLVL.

The chain combines TRBV5-6 with TRBJ1-1; 8 bases map to TRBD1. Germline V gene data show CDR1 as SGHDT and CDR2 as YYEEEE. This CDR3 has 16 residues. The J segment lost 4 bases and the V segment lost 0 bases, leaving 8 bases of the junction unmatched. The chain's CDR3 is CASSLAGSGGTTEAFF. The CDR3 bases are TGTGCCAGCAGCTTGGCCGGGTCAGGGGGCACCACTGAAGCTTTCTTT.

This chain connects TRBV10-1 to TRBJ1-2, with D possibly being TRBD1 (5 bases). There are 14 residues in the CDR3. The germline V gene has CDR1 WNHNN and CDR2 SYGVQD (reference sequence). V was pared by 3 bases and J by 5 bases, with 13 bases between. CDR3 coding DNA: TGCGCCAGCAGTGAAAGGGGTCCCTTATATGGCTACACCTTC. Its translation is CASSERGPLYGYTF.

CDR3 in DNA: TGTGCCAGTAGTCCGAGCTGGACAGTTGAAAAACTGTTTTTT. This translates into CASSPSWTVEKLFF. V is TRBV19 and J is TRBJ1-4, with a tentative D call TRBD1 (6 bases). Germline lookup yields CDR1 LNHDA and CDR2 SQIVND (reference sequence). CDR3 length: 14 amino acids. Trimming took 5 bases from V and 7 from J, leaving 14 bases between them.

The V and J genes are TRBV9 and TRBJ1-3; 7 positions match TRBD1. Trimming cost V 4 bases and J 4 bases; bases outside gene matches: 14. The CDR3 runs 17 residues. In germline, CDR1 is SGDLS, CDR2 YYNGEE. The CDR3 loop is CASSPQGSAALGNTIYF. In nucleotides, the CDR3 is TGTGCCAGCAGCCCACAGGGGTCAGCGGCACTCGGAAACACCATATATTTT.

In DNA, the CDR3 is TGTGCCAGCTCACCCTTTACAGGGGTGGGATATCCGAATGAGCAGTTCTTC. Encoded protein: CASSPFTGVGYPNEQFF. The chain combines TRBV18 with TRBJ2-1; 7 bases agree with TRBD1. Germline V gene data show CDR1 as KGHSH and CDR2 as LQKENI. This CDR3 spans 17 amino acids. Losses at the gene ends were 3 bases for V and 7 bases for J; bases not matched to a gene: 15.

The V and J genes are TRBV14 and TRBJ2-2; 11 nucleotides match TRBD2. From germline, CDR1 is SGHDN and CDR2 FVKESK. The CDR3 extends over 19 amino acids. After removal of 6 bases from V and 2 bases from J, the junction contained 14 bases not matched to a gene. The CDR3 region is CASSSIPGLAEPNTGELFF. CDR3 DNA: TGTGCCAGCAGTTCTATTCCGGGACTAGCGGAGCCTAACACCGGGGAGCTGTTTTTT.

The chain is built from TRBV28 and TRBJ2-7; TRBD1 matches at 8 bases. Germline V gene sequence: CDR1 MDHEN, CDR2 SYDVKM. V lost 2 bases and J lost 3; bases outside the gene matches: 3. The CDR3 extends over 14 amino acids. The CDR3, as DNA: TGTGCCAGCAGTTTAACGGACAGGGTCTACGAGCAGTACTTC. Its protein product is CASSLTDRVYEQYF.

V is TRBV5-1 and J is TRBJ2-3; TRBD2 agrees at 11 bases. Unmatched junction bases numbered 4, after V lost 4 bases and J lost 0 bases. The CDR3 extends over 16 amino acids. The germline CDR1 and CDR2 sequences are SGHRS and YFSETQ. The CDR3 protein is CASSPTSGGSTDTQYF. As DNA, the CDR3 is TGCGCCAGCAGCCCAACTAGCGGGGGAAGCACAGATACGCAGTATTTT.

V is TRBV5-4 and J is TRBJ2-7; D may be TRBD1 (6 bases). V lost 4 bases and J lost 3, with 8 bases in between. This CDR3 spans 12 amino acids. Germline V gene sequence: CDR1 SGHNT, CDR2 YYREEE (reference sequence). Here the CDR3 reads CASSPQGYEQYF. CDR3 coding DNA: TGTGCCAGCAGCCCACAGGGCTACGAGCAGTACTTC. The entire variable domain, with the rest obtained from reference TRBV5-4 and TRBJ2-7, is as follows: ETGVTQSPTHLIKTRGQQVTLRCSSQSGHNTVSWYQQALGQGPQFIFQYYREEENGRGNFPPRFSGLQFPNYSSELNVNALELDDSALYLCASSPQGYEQYFGPGTRLTVT.

The genes are TRBV5-6 and TRBJ2-3; D gene ambiguous. This CDR3 contains 14 residues. Trimming cost V 5 bases and J 3 bases, with 13 bases left between them. Germline lookup yields CDR1 SGHDT and CDR2 YYEEEE. This CDR3 is CASRFLGKTDTQYF. The CDR3, as DNA: TGTGCCAGCAGATTCTTGGGGAAAACAGATACGCAGTATTTT.

The chain employs TRBV19 and TRBJ1-2, with 8 bases that match TRBD1. CDR3 size: 15 residues. Per germline, CDR1 LNHDA and CDR2 SQIVND (reference sequence). The V segment lost 5 bases and the J segment 2 bases; nucleotides outside the gene matches: 7. In DNA form, the CDR3 reads TGTGCCAGTAGTTTCACCCGGGACAGGAACTATGGCTACACCTTC. Translated: CASSFTRDRNYGYTF.

The V gene is TRBV7-8, the J gene TRBJ2-1; 10 positions match TRBD1. The V segment lost 6 bases and the J segment 1 base; nucleotides outside the gene matches: 0. Germline-derived CDR1 and CDR2 are SGHVS and FQNEAQ. The CDR3 length is 14 residues. The CDR3 sequence is CASRDRGSYNEQFF. For the CDR3, the DNA is TGTGCCAGCAGGGACAGGGGGTCCTACAATGAGCAGTTCTTC.

This chain connects TRBV7-2 to TRBJ2-1; 13 positions match TRBD2. Germline CDR1 and CDR2: SGHTA and FQGNSA. The CDR3 spans 19 residues. Trimming took 5 bases from V and 4 from J; bases not matched to a gene: 14. CDR3 nucleotide sequence: TGTGCCAGCAGCCTTAGGACTAGCGGGAGAGCCTTAATATACAATGAGCAGTTCTTC. Translation: CASSLRTSGRALIYNEQFF.

The V call is TRBV19, the J call TRBJ2-5; D gene ambiguous. Trimming cost V 1 base and J 3 bases, with 6 bases left between them. Germline CDR1 and CDR2: LNHDA and SQIVND (reference sequence). The CDR3 is made up of 13 amino acids. CDR3 in amino acids: CASSIVGKETQYF. Written as DNA, the CDR3 is TGTGCCAGTAGTATAGTAGGAAAAGAGACCCAGTACTTC.

V and J are TRBV7-6 and TRBJ2-6; D is undetermined. The V end lost 4 bases, the J end lost 2 bases, and 9 bases lay between the germline ends. The CDR3 sequence is 15 residues long. Germline-derived CDR1 and CDR2 are SGHVS and FNYEAQ. This CDR3 reads CASSSTQPGANVLTF. The CDR3 bases are TGTGCCAGCAGCTCCACTCAGCCTGGGGCCAACGTCCTGACTTTC.

The chain has TRBV2 and TRBJ2-3, with TRBD2 as a possible D gene (6 bases). The CDR3 spans 18 residues. Germline V gene sequence: CDR1 SNHLY, CDR2 FYNNEI. V was pared by 4 bases and J by 2 bases, with 22 bases between. The CDR3: CASSARRDLNLNTDTQYF. Written as DNA, the CDR3 is TGTGCCAGCAGTGCCCGGCGGGACTTAAACCTTAACACAGATACGCAGTATTTT.

The V gene is TRBV30, the J gene TRBJ2-7; the D gene is possibly TRBD2 (6 bases). This CDR3 is 13 amino acids long. V was shortened by 1 base and J by 2 bases, with 9 bases between the two germline ends. Germline CDR1 GTSNPN, CDR2 SVGIG (reference sequence). The chain's CDR3 is CAWSAGETYEQYF. As DNA, the CDR3 is TGTGCCTGGAGTGCGGGGGAAACCTACGAGCAGTACTTC.

The CDR3 nucleotides are TGCGCCAGCAGCCCGGACGGGACAGCTTTTGGAAACACCATATATTTT. This codes for CASSPDGTAFGNTIYF. The chain recombines TRBV5-1 with TRBJ1-3; TRBD1 agrees at 7 bases. The CDR3 runs to 16 residues. J gave up 3 bases and V 4 bases, and 10 bases lay outside the gene matches. CDR1 and CDR2 from the germline V gene are SGHRS and YFSETQ.

The chain recombines TRBV6-5 with TRBJ1-2, with a weak D call TRBD1 (5 bases). The CDR3 covers 13 residues. The V and J ends lost 6 bases and 1 base respectively, with 9 bases between them. Germline CDR1 and CDR2: MNHEY and SVGAGI. The CDR3 here is CASRRDDNYGYTF. The CDR3 nucleotides are TGTGCCAGCAGGCGGGACGATAACTATGGCTACACCTTC.

The chain uses TRBV7-6 and TRBJ1-1; D is perhaps TRBD1 (6 bases). Germline CDR1 SGHVS, CDR2 FNYEAQ. V lost 4 bases and J lost 2, with 14 bases in between. The CDR3 covers 15 residues. The CDR3 bases are TGTGCCAGCAGCTCTACAGGGTCCCTAAACACTGAAGCTTTCTTT. Protein: CASSSTGSLNTEAFF.

CDR3 loop: CASSLDQGWNSPLHF. The CDR3 bases are TGCGCCAGCAGCTTGGACCAGGGGTGGAATTCACCCCTCCACTTT. This chain uses TRBV5-1 with TRBJ1-6; maybe TRBD1 (6 bases). Deletions cut 0 bases from V and 7 bases from J, with 11 bases between. The V gene's germline CDR1 is SGHRS and CDR2 YFSETQ. This CDR3 region has 15 residues.

The CDR3 sequence is CASTTSGRGTDTQYF. The CDR3 DNA follows: TGTGCCAGCACCACTAGCGGGAGAGGCACAGATACGCAGTATTTT. The chain links TRBV6-5 to TRBJ2-3; 11 positions match TRBD2. J lost 1 base, V lost 7 bases, and 4 bases had no gene match. Per the germline V gene, CDR1 is MNHEY and CDR2 is SVGAGI. The CDR3 extends over 15 amino acids.

The gene calls are TRBV28 and TRBJ2-3, with 7 positions matching TRBD1. After removal of 5 bases from V and 1 base from J, the junction contained 3 bases not matched to a gene. The CDR3 covers 14 residues. The germline CDR1 and CDR2 sequences are MDHEN and SYDVKM. The CDR3 here is CASSRQGGTDTQYF. CDR3 coding DNA: TGTGCCAGCAGTCGACAGGGTGGCACAGATACGCAGTATTTT.

This chain connects TRBV7-8 to TRBJ1-5; D remains unclear. Trimming stripped 5 bases from V and 5 bases from J, with 22 bases between. Germline-derived CDR1 and CDR2 are SGHVS and FQNEAQ. CDR3 length equals 17 residues. The CDR3 here is CASSPPLREVVYQPQHF. CDR3 coding DNA: TGTGCCAGCAGCCCCCCTCTCAGAGAGGTAGTATATCAGCCCCAGCATTTT.

V and J are TRBV28 and TRBJ2-7, with 11 bases identical to TRBD1. This CDR3 region has 12 residues. Germline-derived CDR1 and CDR2 are MDHEN and SYDVKM. J gave up 7 bases and V 8 bases, and 4 bases lay outside the gene matches. CDR3 amino acids: CASGQGAREQYF. DNA of the CDR3: TGTGCCAGCGGACAGGGGGCCAGAGAGCAGTACTTC.